A single sample gave rise to the 8 T cell receptor beta chains below, sequenced in a study of naive and memory T cell subsets. The SP2 primer and nested alpha and beta constant region primers amplified ligated cDNA in four rounds. From the UMI-ligation and nested PCR reads, TCRdb called clonotypes with MiXCR, one entry per CDR3 protein. The table includes tens of thousands of distinct CDR3 sequences, approximately 6.5% detected once. Treatment: skin biopsy from PPD injection site in Mantoux-positive individual. The library had UMIs added by 3' ligation of an oligonucleotide to TCR cDNA. The sequencing used skin, collected from a tuberculin skin test site. The receptor source for this set is an adult in good health.

Only a few counts were recorded for this clonotype. The CDR3 sequence is CASSLYSWSSYEQYF. CDR3 nucleotides: TGTGCCAGCAGCTTGTACAGCTGGAGCTCCTACGAGCAGTACTTC. This chain joins TRBV7-2 and TRBJ2-7; D remains ambiguous. The CDR3 has 15 residues. V was clipped by 3 bases and J by 0 bases, with 12 bases between them. Per germline, CDR1 SGHTA and CDR2 FQGNSA.

This clonotype appeared many times. V is TRBV5-1 and J is TRBJ2-7; the match to TRBD2 covers 13 bases. The V segment lost 3 bases and the J segment 5 bases; nucleotides outside the gene matches: 8. Germline assignment: CDR1 SGHRS and CDR2 YFSETQ. The CDR3 totals 16 residues. The CDR3: CASSWLGLAGPHEQYF. The CDR3 DNA reads as TGCGCCAGCAGCTGGCTGGGACTAGCGGGACCACACGAGCAGTACTTC. Filled out from reference TRBV5-1 and TRBJ2-7, the complete variable domain reads KAGVTQTPRYLIKTRGQQVTLSCSPISGHRSVSWYQQTPGQGLQFLFEYFSETQRNKGNFPGRFSGRQFSNSRSEMNVSTLELGDSALYLCASSWLGLAGPHEQYFGPGTRLTVT.

A word on this clonotype: This may be a read error, as it is one base from a much larger clone. This chain links TRBV6-5 with TRBJ2-5; D unresolved. CDR1 is MNHEY and CDR2 is SVGAGI in the germline V gene. The CDR3 has 17 amino acids. The CDR3 nucleotides are TGTGGCAGCAGTTATGCCCTCACAGCGCCGTACCAAGAGACCCAGTACTTC. Its translation: CGSSYALTAPYQETQYF.

The sample holds many counts of this clonotype. The CDR3 here is CASTLRAGENNEQFF. In DNA form, the CDR3 reads TGTGCCAGCACCCTCCGGGCCGGGGAAAACAATGAGCAGTTCTTC. The V gene is TRBV28, the J gene TRBJ2-1; possible D gene TRBD2, 5 bases. The V end was cut by 7 bases, the J end by 5 bases, with 18 bases between. Germline V CDR1 and CDR2: MDHEN, SYDVKM. There are 15 residues in the CDR3.

This clonotype is medium-sized (0.01 to 0.1%) within its sample. V usage is TRBV30 and J usage is TRBJ2-1; the D call may be TRBD1 or TRBD2 (5 bases each). CDR3 length equals 15 residues. Trimming took off 4 bases at V and 4 bases at J, with 17 bases between the two ends. CDR1 is GTSNPN and CDR2 is SVGIG in the germline V gene (reference sequence). CDR3 DNA: TGTGCCTGGACTGAGGGGCATGGCCCTTACAATGAGCAGTTCTTC. Translated: CAWTEGHGPYNEQFF.

J is TRBJ1-1 and V is TRBV6-2 or TRBV6-3; D may be TRBD1 (5 bases). Germline CDR1 is MNHEY and CDR2 is SVGEGT. The CDR3 length is 11 residues. Deletions cut 8 bases from V and 5 bases from J, with 9 bases between. CDR3 nucleotide sequence: TGTGCCAGCCTGCAGGGTACTGAAGCTTTCTTT. Translated, it gives CASLQGTEAFF.

This clonotype was counted at least ten times. The chain links TRBV4-3 to TRBJ2-7; 9 positions match TRBD1. CDR1 LGHNA and CDR2 YSLEER come from the germline V gene. The CDR3 is 14 residues long. The J segment lost 9 bases and the V segment lost 1 base, leaving 7 bases of the junction unmatched. CDR3 protein: CASSQGTGVSGQYF. DNA for the CDR3: TGCGCCAGCAGCCAAGGGACAGGGGTCAGCGGGCAGTACTTC.

This clonotype has at least ten counts. The chain combines TRBV6-2 or TRBV6-3 with TRBJ2-7; D gene uncertain. V was cut by 6 bases and J by 1 base, with 19 bases left in between. The CDR3 runs to 16 residues. Germline V gene lookup returns CDR1 MNHEY and CDR2 SVGEGT. Here the CDR3 DNA reads TGTGCCAGCAGCCATCAACTGGACGGTTGGTCCTACGAGCAGTACTTC. Amino acids: CASSHQLDGWSYEQYF.